This entry features one TCR beta chain sequence. Its antigen is unknown. Using immunoSEQ multiplex PCR, the repertoire was profiled, and TCRdb retains in-frame clones only, with some absent. The table shows some 190,000 clones, with about nine tenths occurring only once. Germline V lookup: CDR1 SGHTA, CDR2 FQGNSA. The V end was cut by 5 bases, the J end by 0 bases, with 14 bases between. The CDR3 consists of 15 residues. The data stem from a study of T cell responses to AZD1222 COVID-19 vaccine. Findings and limits, study-wide: Possibly, clonal diversity was underestimated; donors were largely white British and included more females. At 160-218 and 743-854, vaccine-associated CD4 TCRs were dominant, and they spanned spike.

The J gene is TRBJ2-7, the V gene TRBV7-2; D unclear. The source of this sequence is an adult who received the AZD1222 COVID-19 vaccine. Sequencing was performed on peripheral blood, taken 28 days after the second AZD1222 dose. Here the CDR3 DNA reads TGTGCCAGCAGCCCCCCGCTAGATTCCTCCTACGAGCAGTACTTC. It codes for CASSPPLDSSYEQYF.